This T cell receptor (beta chain) was recorded in a study of cytomegalovirus exposure and HLA in healthy donors. Study-wide background: Roughly 180 million T cells yielded 100 million to 130 million unique TCR beta sequences, as an earlier analysis found. HLA-typed donors were the source of about 90 million unique TCRs held in an early data release. Study findings and constraints: 87-base-pair reads could not separate some V segments, including TRBV6-2 and TRBV6-3.

This clone appeared a single time. The antigen is not known. With V trimmed by 2 bases and J by 2 bases, 4 bases remained unmatched. The CDR3 runs 16 residues. Germline CDR1 and CDR2: SGHRS and YFSETQ. At sampling all donors were nominally healthy, likely with unrecorded immune exposures. The PCR had 60 Vbeta and 13 Jbeta primers. Here immunoSEQ multiplex PCR was the method, and the copy in TCRdb shows in-frame clones only, minus some. The sample holds some 150,000 clones, roughly 71% seen once. The specimen sequenced was PBMCs. The genes are TRBV5-1 and TRBJ2-3; 11 bases agree with TRBD2. This clonotype was sampled from a man aged 25 to 45 in good health and CMV-seronegative. The DNA for the CDR3 is TGCGCCAGCAGCTTCCTAGCGGGGGGCAACACAGATACGCAGTATTTT. Amino acids: CASSFLAGGNTDTQYF.